This note documents a single T cell receptor (delta chain) sequence. This likely stems from a read error, as it lies one base from a far larger clone. The sample has other DNA sequences that encode this CDR3 too. TCRdb reanalysed the RT-PCR reads with CATT. This table holds roughly 1,300 delta-chain clones, around 2% found once. The data were obtained in a study of gamma-delta T cells after stem cell transplantation. Germline loops: CDR1 GEAIGNYY, CDR2 EKD. The length of the CDR3 is 20 residues. The genes are TRDV2 and TRDJ1; the match to TRDD3 covers 13 bases. This TCR was sampled from a human donor. It is not recorded whose cells these are; they may come from a transplant donor. The sequenced sample was gamma-delta T cells. CDR3 loop: CACDAVLGDTQNHHTDKLIF. CDR3 DNA sequence: TGTGCCTGTGACGCCGTACTGGGGGATACGCAAAATCACCACACCGATAAACTTATCTTT.